The following is a TCR beta chain sequence with its context. V dropped 5 bases and J dropped 4 bases, with 13 bases sitting between them. The CDR3 length is 14 residues. Germline values: CDR1 SGHVS, CDR2 FQNEAQ. This sample is drawn from a study of blood T cell repertoires in COVID-19. Study context: COVID-19 samples from acute and convalescent phases originated in the United States, Italy and Spain. T cells, B-cell-depleted T cells, or PBMCs supplied cDNA or gDNA.

As originally analysed: Amplification of reference gene primers provided the estimated nucleated cell counts. The assay was immunoSEQ multiplex PCR, and TCRdb's table has in-frame clones only and misses some. V, J and clone size derive from that table, while D and trimming were established from the DNA sequence. The repertoire holds approximately 360,000 clones, with more than 70% as singletons. The chain has TRBV7-8 and TRBJ2-3, with a tentative D call TRBD2 (6 bases). The material sequenced was peripheral blood. The clonotype comes from a middle-aged man with acute or convalescent COVID-19. The CDR3, as DNA: TGTGCCAGCAGCCCGCAGCGGGTCGCAGATACGCAGTATTTT. Its protein is CASSPQRVADTQYF.